These T cell receptor beta chains were read from a single sample in a study of blood T cells in healthy people across ages. TCRdb fed the 5' RACE reads into MiXCR, producing one record per CDR3 protein. The table has 1.5 million to 2 million distinct CDR3 sequences, about 39% seen once. Sequences were obtained from blood. All receptors derive from a human donor in good health. The CDR3 runs from the conserved cysteine through the conserved F or W. A D gene is named only where the DNA matches it firmly. Only some rows state a clone size, as once, few, many or a class for expanded clones.

d_gene: NA
v_gene: TRBV10-3
len: 13
j_gene: TRBJ1-1
abundance: once
CDR3nt: TGTGCCATCAGAGGGGGGAGTGAGACTGAAGCTTTCTTT
CDR3aa: CAIRGGSETEAFF

d_gene: NA
v_gene: TRBV20-1
len: 13
j_gene: TRBJ1-2
abundance: once
CDR3nt: TGCAGTGCTCCGCGGGGGGCGGGCTATGGCTACACCTTC
CDR3aa: CSAPRGAGYGYTF

d_gene: NA
v_gene: TRBV20-1
len: 14
j_gene: TRBJ1-2
abundance: NA
CDR3nt: TGCAGTGCCCCAAGCGCCGGAGGGCCCTATGGCTACACCTTC
CDR3aa: CSAPSAGGPYGYTF

d_gene: TRBD2
v_gene: TRBV20-1
len: 14
j_gene: TRBJ2-5
abundance: many
CDR3nt: TGCAGTGCAACGACTAGCGGGGGTCTAGGGACCCAGTACTTC
CDR3aa: CSATTSGGLGTQYF

d_gene: TRBD2
v_gene: TRBV27
len: 14
j_gene: TRBJ2-7
abundance: many
CDR3nt: TGTGCCAGCAGTATCCTAGCGGGCTCCTACGAGCAGTACTTC
CDR3aa: CASSILAGSYEQYF

d_gene: NA
v_gene: TRBV5-1
len: 14
j_gene: TRBJ2-3
abundance: NA
CDR3nt: TGCGCCAGCACCCCACGACCTACCACAGATACGCAGTATTTT
CDR3aa: CASTPRPTTDTQYF

d_gene: NA
v_gene: TRBV7-2
len: 14
j_gene: TRBJ1-2
abundance: NA
CDR3nt: TGTGCCAGCAGCTCCCGGGACCGAACGTACTACTACACCTTC
CDR3aa: CASSSRDRTYYYTF

d_gene: NA
v_gene: TRBV29-1
len: 12
j_gene: TRBJ1-2
abundance: few
CDR3nt: TGCAGCGTAGGAGACAGCCCCTATGGCTACACCTTC
CDR3aa: CSVGDSPYGYTF

d_gene: TRBD2
v_gene: TRBV7-2
len: 14
j_gene: TRBJ2-5
abundance: once
CDR3nt: TGTGCCAGCAGCCGTGGACTAGCGGTGGGGACCCAGTACTTC
CDR3aa: CASSRGLAVGTQYF

d_gene: TRBD2
v_gene: TRBV7-2
len: 18
j_gene: TRBJ2-1
abundance: NA
CDR3nt: TGTGCCAGCAGCTTACCGACTAGCGGGGGATCCTCCTACAATGAGCAGTTCTTC
CDR3aa: CASSLPTSGGSSYNEQFF

d_gene: TRBD2
v_gene: TRBV20-1
len: 15
j_gene: TRBJ2-5
abundance: NA
CDR3nt: TGCAGTGCTGGGACTAGCGGGGGGGATAGCAATGAGCAGTACTTC
CDR3aa: CSAGTSGGDSNEQYF

d_gene: NA
v_gene: TRBV4-3
len: 14
j_gene: TRBJ1-2
abundance: once
CDR3nt: TGCGCCAGCAGCCAACAAGTTACAGGGTATGGCTACACCTTC
CDR3aa: CASSQQVTGYGYTF

d_gene: TRBD2
v_gene: TRBV28
len: 16
j_gene: TRBJ2-1
abundance: few
CDR3nt: TGTGCCAGCAGTCGGGAGGCTTTTATTGTCGACAATGAGCAGTTCTTC
CDR3aa: CASSREAFIVDNEQFF

d_gene: NA
v_gene: TRBV7-8
len: 15
j_gene: TRBJ2-7
abundance: few
CDR3nt: TGTGCCAGCAGCCAGGGGGTAGCGGTGACACGCGAGCAGTACTTC
CDR3aa: CASSQGVAVTREQYF

d_gene: NA
v_gene: TRBV9
len: 14
j_gene: TRBJ1-1
abundance: NA
CDR3nt: TGTGCCAGCAGTGTAACTGACGGGTACACTGAAGCTTTCTTT
CDR3aa: CASSVTDGYTEAFF

d_gene: NA
v_gene: TRBV12-3/TRBV12-4
len: 14
j_gene: TRBJ1-1
abundance: NA
CDR3nt: TGTGCCAGCAGTTTGCGGGCCCCCGGGACTGAAGCTTTCTTT
CDR3aa: CASSLRAPGTEAFF

d_gene: TRBD1
v_gene: TRBV6-2/TRBV6-3
len: 16
j_gene: TRBJ2-5
abundance: few
CDR3nt: TGTGCCAGCAGCCAAAGGGACAGGGGTTATCAAGGGACCCAGTACTTC
CDR3aa: CASSQRDRGYQGTQYF

d_gene: NA
v_gene: TRBV28
len: 16
j_gene: TRBJ2-1
abundance: few
CDR3nt: TGTGCCAGCAGTTTAGTGTCCCTCGGGGCCTACAATGAGCAGTTCTTC
CDR3aa: CASSLVSLGAYNEQFF

d_gene: NA
v_gene: TRBV5-1
len: 17
j_gene: TRBJ2-3
abundance: few
CDR3nt: TGCGCCAGCAGAAGAGGGCACAGCGGGCTCGGCACAGATACGCAGTATTTT
CDR3aa: CASRRGHSGLGTDTQYF

d_gene: NA
v_gene: TRBV7-2
len: 13
j_gene: TRBJ2-3
abundance: few
CDR3nt: TGTGCCAGCAGCTTTCATTCCTTGGATACGCAGTATTTT
CDR3aa: CASSFHSLDTQYF

d_gene: TRBD1
v_gene: TRBV12-3/TRBV12-4
len: 15
j_gene: TRBJ2-7
abundance: few
CDR3nt: TGTGCCAGCAGTCGACTCCGGGACAGGGCGGACGAGCAGTACTTC
CDR3aa: CASSRLRDRADEQYF

d_gene: TRBD1
v_gene: TRBV11-1
len: 16
j_gene: TRBJ2-7
abundance: NA
CDR3nt: TGTGCCAGCAGCTTCCCGGGACAGGGGGTTCCCTACGAGCAGTACTTC
CDR3aa: CASSFPGQGVPYEQYF

d_gene: NA
v_gene: TRBV5-1
len: 14
j_gene: TRBJ1-2
abundance: many
CDR3nt: TGCGCCAGCAGCGCGGACGGAGCTAACTATGGCTACACCTTC
CDR3aa: CASSADGANYGYTF

d_gene: TRBD1
v_gene: TRBV5-1
len: 19
j_gene: TRBJ2-1
abundance: NA
CDR3nt: TGCGCCAGCAGCTGGACCGGGACAGAGGGTCCTTCCTCCTACAATGAGCAGTTCTTC
CDR3aa: CASSWTGTEGPSSYNEQFF

d_gene: TRBD1
v_gene: TRBV7-2
len: 15
j_gene: TRBJ1-2
abundance: few
CDR3nt: TGTGCCAGCAGCCCACGACAGGGGGGTGACTATGGCTACACCTTC
CDR3aa: CASSPRQGGDYGYTF

d_gene: NA
v_gene: TRBV3-1
len: 15
j_gene: TRBJ1-2
abundance: NA
CDR3nt: TGTGCCAGCAGCCCCTTCAGGGCCTTTAACTATGGCTACACCTTC
CDR3aa: CASSPFRAFNYGYTF

d_gene: TRBD1
v_gene: TRBV27
len: 16
j_gene: TRBJ1-5
abundance: NA
CDR3nt: TGTGCCACCGCCCCAGGGGGCGGGACAGCCAATCAGCCCCAGCATTTT
CDR3aa: CATAPGGGTANQPQHF

d_gene: NA
v_gene: TRBV28
len: 13
j_gene: TRBJ1-1
abundance: NA
CDR3nt: TGTGCCAGCAGTCCACGGATCTACACTGAAGCTTTCTTT
CDR3aa: CASSPRIYTEAFF

d_gene: NA
v_gene: TRBV2
len: 13
j_gene: TRBJ2-5
abundance: few
CDR3nt: TGTGCCAGCAGTGAATTGGTGTGGGAGACCCAGTACTTC
CDR3aa: CASSELVWETQYF

d_gene: TRBD1
v_gene: TRBV7-2
len: 14
j_gene: TRBJ2-7
abundance: NA
CDR3nt: TGTGCCAGCAGCTTATGGACAGGGCCCTACGAGCAGTACTTC
CDR3aa: CASSLWTGPYEQYF

d_gene: NA
v_gene: TRBV28
len: 9
j_gene: TRBJ1-2
abundance: few
CDR3nt: TGTGCCACCAACTATGGCTACACCTTC
CDR3aa: CATNYGYTF

d_gene: NA
v_gene: TRBV7-6
len: 13
j_gene: TRBJ2-3
abundance: NA
CDR3nt: TGTGCCAGCAGCTTCGTACGGTTAGATACGCAGTATTTT
CDR3aa: CASSFVRLDTQYF

d_gene: NA
v_gene: TRBV5-1
len: 13
j_gene: TRBJ1-2
abundance: NA
CDR3nt: TGCGCCAGCAGCCTACTCCCAGGGGATGGCTACACCTTC
CDR3aa: CASSLLPGDGYTF

d_gene: NA
v_gene: TRBV5-1
len: 16
j_gene: TRBJ2-4
abundance: NA
CDR3nt: TGCGCCAGCAGCTTGGTACCAGCCCTAGCCAAAAGCATTCAGTACTTC
CDR3aa: CASSLVPALAKSIQYF

d_gene: NA
v_gene: TRBV7-9
len: 13
j_gene: TRBJ2-7
abundance: many
CDR3nt: TGTGCCAGCAGTACGACTGGGACCTACGAGCAGTACTTC
CDR3aa: CASSTTGTYEQYF

d_gene: NA
v_gene: TRBV4-2
len: 15
j_gene: TRBJ2-7
abundance: NA
CDR3nt: TGTGCCAGCAGCCAAGATTTGGGGGTGTACTACGAGCAGTACTTC
CDR3aa: CASSQDLGVYYEQYF

d_gene: NA
v_gene: TRBV7-9
len: 15
j_gene: TRBJ2-2
abundance: NA
CDR3nt: TGTGCCAGCAGCTTCGGGTCATGGCCGAACGGGGAGCTGTTTTTT
CDR3aa: CASSFGSWPNGELFF

d_gene: TRBD1
v_gene: TRBV20-1
len: 16
j_gene: TRBJ2-1
abundance: NA
CDR3nt: TGCAGTGCTCGGACAGGGGCCGCGAGCTCCTACAATGAGCAGTTCTTC
CDR3aa: CSARTGAASSYNEQFF

d_gene: NA
v_gene: TRBV14
len: 13
j_gene: TRBJ2-5
abundance: NA
CDR3nt: TGTGCCAGCAGCCCTAGACTAGGAGAGACCCAGTACTTC
CDR3aa: CASSPRLGETQYF

d_gene: NA
v_gene: TRBV20-1
len: 15
j_gene: TRBJ2-1
abundance: few
CDR3nt: TGCAGTGCTAGGCTACGGGGGTACTCCTACAATGAGCAGTTCTTC
CDR3aa: CSARLRGYSYNEQFF

d_gene: NA
v_gene: TRBV4-1
len: 13
j_gene: TRBJ2-4
abundance: NA
CDR3nt: TGCGCCAGCAGCCAACCCGGGGGACTTCAGCAGTACTTC
CDR3aa: CASSQPGGLQQYF

d_gene: NA
v_gene: TRBV7-8
len: 15
j_gene: TRBJ2-5
abundance: NA
CDR3nt: TGTGCCAGCAGCTTAGGAGTTAACAGCAGAGAGACCCAGTACTTC
CDR3aa: CASSLGVNSRETQYF

d_gene: NA
v_gene: TRBV4-3
len: 15
j_gene: TRBJ1-2
abundance: NA
CDR3nt: TGCGCCAGCAGCCAAGATTGGAATCCAAACTATGGCTACACCTTC
CDR3aa: CASSQDWNPNYGYTF

d_gene: TRBD2
v_gene: TRBV6-5
len: 16
j_gene: TRBJ2-7
abundance: NA
CDR3nt: TGTGCCAGCAGACCTACAGCGGGGAGGAGCTCCTACGAGCAGTACTTC
CDR3aa: CASRPTAGRSSYEQYF

d_gene: TRBD2
v_gene: TRBV6-2/TRBV6-3
len: 17
j_gene: TRBJ2-3
abundance: NA
CDR3nt: TGTGCCAGCAGCATAACACCCCTAGCGGGGGGGACAGATACGCAGTATTTT
CDR3aa: CASSITPLAGGTDTQYF

d_gene: NA
v_gene: TRBV6-5
len: 13
j_gene: TRBJ2-7
abundance: many
CDR3nt: TGTGCCAGCAGGGCCGAGGGGCACTACGAGCAGTACTTC
CDR3aa: CASRAEGHYEQYF

d_gene: NA
v_gene: TRBV5-4
len: 16
j_gene: TRBJ2-1
abundance: few
CDR3nt: TGTGCCAGCAGCGCCTCCGGGATGAGCTCCTACAATGAGCAGTTCTTC
CDR3aa: CASSASGMSSYNEQFF

d_gene: NA
v_gene: TRBV20-1
len: 13
j_gene: TRBJ1-5
abundance: once
CDR3nt: TGCAGTGCTAGAGGGGTCCGCAATCAGCCCCAGCATTTT
CDR3aa: CSARGVRNQPQHF

d_gene: NA
v_gene: TRBV5-5
len: 16
j_gene: TRBJ1-5
abundance: NA
CDR3nt: TGTGCCAGCAGCAGCCTAGGAGACTTAAGCAATCAGCCCCAGCATTTT
CDR3aa: CASSSLGDLSNQPQHF

d_gene: NA
v_gene: TRBV11-2
len: 13
j_gene: TRBJ1-1
abundance: NA
CDR3nt: TGTGCCAGCAGCTTATACGTCTCATCCGAAGCTTTCTTT
CDR3aa: CASSLYVSSEAFF

d_gene: NA
v_gene: TRBV7-8
len: 15
j_gene: TRBJ2-1
abundance: NA
CDR3nt: TGTGCCAGCAGCTTATACGGGGACCTCTACAATGAGCAGTTCTTC
CDR3aa: CASSLYGDLYNEQFF

d_gene: TRBD2
v_gene: TRBV29-1
len: 15
j_gene: TRBJ2-3
abundance: few
CDR3nt: TGCAGCGTTGTGGGGACTAGCCTCAGCACAGATACGCAGTATTTT
CDR3aa: CSVVGTSLSTDTQYF

d_gene: TRBD2
v_gene: TRBV9
len: 16
j_gene: TRBJ2-1
abundance: few
CDR3nt: TGTGCCAGCAGCGCACGGACTAGTTCTGGTTACAATGAGCAGTTCTTC
CDR3aa: CASSARTSSGYNEQFF

d_gene: TRBD2
v_gene: TRBV5-1
len: 17
j_gene: TRBJ2-3
abundance: few
CDR3nt: TGCGCCAGCAGCCCCGTCGAGCGGGGCTCCCTCACAGATACGCAGTATTTT
CDR3aa: CASSPVERGSLTDTQYF